The 17 T cell receptor beta chains given below trace back to one sample, sequenced in a study of T cell responses to AZD1222 COVID-19 vaccine. The method was immunoSEQ multiplex PCR; TCRdb's version includes in-frame clones alone and lacks a portion of them. In the table there are about 180,000 clones, around 90% of which are singletons. Here the sequenced sample was peripheral blood, taken on day 0 of AZD1222 vaccination. These receptors were taken from an adult in good health.

This CDR3 reads CASTDLSRGGSYEQYF. CDR3 in DNA: TGTGCCAGCACTGACCTCTCGCGGGGGGGGAGCTACGAGCAGTACTTC. The J gene is TRBJ2-7, the V gene TRBV6-1, with 9 positions matching TRBD2. V lost 7 bases to trimming and J lost 3 bases; unmatched junction nucleotides: 13. Germline CDR1 and CDR2: MNHNS and SASEGT. The CDR3 contains 16 residues.

This clone has more than one count but fewer than ten. V and J are TRBV6-2 or TRBV6-3 and TRBJ2-5; D uncertain. Trimming pared 2 bases from V and 6 bases from J, leaving 13 bases between. The CDR3 contains 14 residues. The germline gives CDR1 MNHEY, CDR2 SVGEGT. The CDR3 DNA follows: TGTGCCAGCAGTTACCCCCCCCGGCGACAGACCCAGTACTTC. This translates into CASSYPPRRQTQYF.

The V gene is TRBV29-1, the J gene TRBJ2-5; no clear D gene. This CDR3 contains 11 residues. V lost 4 bases and J lost 7, with 10 bases in between. The germline V gene has CDR1 SQVTM and CDR2 ANQGSEA. The CDR3: CSVVFTGTQYF. CDR3 in DNA: TGCAGCGTTGTCTTCACGGGGACCCAGTACTTC.

The V gene is TRBV27, the J gene TRBJ1-2; TRBD1 might be the D (6 bases). Per the germline V gene, CDR1 is MNHEY and CDR2 is SMNVEV (reference sequence). This CDR3 comprises 16 residues. Deletions cut 6 bases from V and 1 base from J, with 18 bases between. The CDR3 here is CASSPTGTQINYGYTF. CDR3 in DNA: TGTGCCAGCAGCCCCACGGGGACACAGATTAACTATGGCTACACCTTC.

The V gene is TRBV3-1 (or the pseudogene TRBV3-2), the J gene TRBJ1-2; D is unresolved. Trimming shortened V by 4 bases and J by 6 bases, and 9 bases separated the two germline ends. The CDR3 totals 12 residues. CDR1 and CDR2 (germline): LGHDT, YNNKEL (reference sequence). CDR3 in DNA: TGTGCCAGCAGCCGGGCAGTTGATGGCTACACCTTC. This encodes CASSRAVDGYTF.

J is TRBJ2-6 and V is TRBV12-5; a weak D match, TRBD2 (6 bases). This CDR3 is 16 amino acids long. The germline CDR1 and CDR2 sequences are LGHNT and FRNRAP. V gave up 7 bases and J gave up 3 bases, with 16 bases separating them. CDR3 protein: CASVKVGGDGANVLTF. The CDR3 DNA is TGTGCTAGTGTAAAAGTGGGCGGGGATGGGGCCAACGTCCTGACTTTC.

The chain joins TRBV5-1 to TRBJ2-7, with D perhaps given as TRBD1 or TRBD2 (6 bases each). The CDR3 sequence is 15 residues long. Germline V gene lookup returns CDR1 SGHRS and CDR2 YFSETQ. V was trimmed by 0 bases and J by 3 bases, leaving 13 bases between them. This chain's CDR3 is CASSLARGGIYEQYF. The CDR3 DNA follows: TGCGCCAGCAGCTTGGCCCGAGGGGGGATCTACGAGCAGTACTTC.

The V and J genes are TRBV19 and TRBJ2-3; D is unclear. Trimming stripped 10 bases from V and 4 bases from J, with 12 bases between. Germline-derived CDR1 and CDR2 are LNHDA and SQIVND (reference sequence). CDR3 length: 12 amino acids. Here the CDR3 reads CATSRSADTQYF. The DNA for the CDR3 is TGTGCCACAAGTCGGTCGGCAGATACGCAGTATTTT.

V is TRBV5-8 and J is TRBJ1-5; the D gene is possibly TRBD1 (6 bases). Germline lookup yields CDR1 SGHTS and CDR2 YDEGEE. V was cut by 3 bases and J by 6 bases, with 13 bases left in between. This CDR3 spans 14 amino acids. In DNA form, the CDR3 reads TGTGCCAGCAGCTCGATCAGGGGCCGTCAGCCCCAGCATTTT. It specifies CASSSIRGRQPQHF. The full variable domain, completed using reference TRBV5-8 and TRBJ1-5, is EAGVTQSPTHLIKTRGQQATLRCSPISGHTSVYWYQQALGLGLQFLLWYDEGEERNRGNFPPRFSGRQFPNYSSELNVNALELEDSALYLCASSSIRGRQPQHFGDGTRLSIL.

A remark on this clone: Relative to the germline gene, one junction end is altered; a read error may explain this. The chain carries TRBV2 and TRBJ1-6; TRBD1 matches at 11 bases. This CDR3 region has 17 residues. Germline V gene lookup returns CDR1 SNHLY and CDR2 FYNNEI. CDR3 amino acids: CASREGQGADYNSPLHF. In DNA, the CDR3 is TGTGCCAGCAGGGAAGGACAGGGGGCAGACTATAATTCACCCCTCCACTTT.

The chain couples TRBV7-9 to TRBJ2-7, with D possibly matching TRBD1 (5 bases). V was shortened by 1 base and J by 4 bases, with 14 bases between the two germline ends. Germline CDR1 is SEHNR and CDR2 is FQNEAQ (reference sequence). The CDR3 sequence is 15 residues long. The CDR3 DNA follows: TGTGCCAGCAGCTTAGTGTCAGGGATGAGATACGAGCAGTACTTC. Protein: CASSLVSGMRYEQYF.

This sequence joins TRBV7-2 and TRBJ1-2, with a possible D match to TRBD1 (5 bases). CDR1 and CDR2 (germline): SGHTA, FQGNSA. V lost 2 bases and J 0 bases, leaving 13 bases between the germline ends. The CDR3 has 16 amino acids. The CDR3, as DNA: TGTGCCAGCAGCTTACTCCCACAGGCAGCTAACTATGGCTACACCTTC. Its translation: CASSLLPQAANYGYTF.

This chain connects TRBV6-2 or TRBV6-3 to TRBJ2-2; no definite D call. The germline V gene has CDR1 MNHEY and CDR2 SVGEGT. V was cut by 6 bases and J by 6 bases, with 5 bases left in between. The CDR3 sequence is 11 residues long. CDR3 in DNA: TGTGCCAGCAGCATCGCCGGGGAGCTGTTTTTT. This encodes CASSIAGELFF.

The rearrangement joins TRBV5-4 to TRBJ2-7, with TRBD2 matching 8 bases. Trimming cost V 4 bases and J 5 bases; bases outside gene matches: 8. There are 14 residues in the CDR3. CDR1 and CDR2 (germline): SGHNT, YYREEE (reference sequence). The CDR3 loop is CASSGVAGRNEQYF. The CDR3 bases are TGTGCCAGCAGCGGCGTAGCGGGGAGGAACGAGCAGTACTTC.

This clone was seen just once. The J gene is TRBJ2-2, the V gene TRBV6-5; 8 nucleotides align to TRBD1. V shed 8 bases and J 4 bases; nucleotides not matched to a gene: 9. Germline V gives CDR1 MNHEY, CDR2 SVGAGI. The CDR3 sequence is 15 residues long. The CDR3 spells CASLPRTGSTGELFF. In nucleotides, the CDR3 is TGTGCCAGCCTTCCACGGACAGGGAGCACCGGGGAGCTGTTTTTT.

CDR3 DNA sequence: TGTGCCAGCAGCTTCCGGGACGGAGGCTACGAGCAGTACTTC. Amino acids: CASSFRDGGYEQYF. The chain combines TRBV7-2 with TRBJ2-7; D is tentatively TRBD1 or TRBD2 (5 bases each). The V gene's germline CDR1 is SGHTA and CDR2 FQGNSA. The V end lost 3 bases, the J end lost 3 bases, and 12 bases lay between the germline ends. This CDR3 is built from 14 residues.

The chain carries TRBV19 and TRBJ1-5; weak D call: TRBD1 (5 bases). Germline V CDR1 and CDR2: LNHDA, SQIVND (reference sequence). CDR3 length equals 13 residues. V lost 3 bases and J lost 7, with 10 bases in between. CDR3 in DNA: TGTGCCAGTAGTATTGGAGGGGAACAGCCCCAGCATTTT. Its protein is CASSIGGEQPQHF.